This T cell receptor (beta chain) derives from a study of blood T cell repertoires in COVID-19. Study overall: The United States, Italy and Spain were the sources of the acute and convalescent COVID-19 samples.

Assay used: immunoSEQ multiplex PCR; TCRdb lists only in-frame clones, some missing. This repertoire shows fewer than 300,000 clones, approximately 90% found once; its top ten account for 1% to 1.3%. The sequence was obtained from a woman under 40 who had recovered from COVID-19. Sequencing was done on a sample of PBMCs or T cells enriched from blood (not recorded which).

The CDR3 nucleotides are TGCGCCAGCAGCCAGCCGACTAGCGGCACAGATACGCAGTATTTT. This gives the protein CASSQPTSGTDTQYF. The chain has TRBV4-1 and TRBJ2-3; 8 bases match TRBD2. The CDR3 totals 15 residues. Germline V gene sequence: CDR1 MGHRA, CDR2 YSYEKL. Trimming removed 3 bases from V and 1 base from J; junction bases left unmatched: 3.